This T cell receptor (beta chain) is from a study of T cell responses to AZD1222 COVID-19 vaccine. Study-level points and caveats: At study baseline, merely six AZD1222 recipients were seropositive. Two doses of AZD1222 preceded a rise in Spike-specific TCR breadth and depth.

Timing groups of about 4 and about 12 weeks for second doses were pooled. This clone was detected a few times. Its antigen is unknown. The same CDR3 arises from other DNA sequences in this sample as well. The table came from immunoSEQ multiplex PCR; TCRdb's copy has only in-frame clones and leaves some out. The data show over 50,000 clones, roughly four fifths seen once. The CDR3 consists of 13 residues. Germline values: CDR1 MNHEY, CDR2 SVGEGT. The germline V and J ends were trimmed by 0 bases and 4 bases, with 6 bases remaining between them. The gene calls are TRBV6-2 or TRBV6-3 and TRBJ2-5; a possible D gene is TRBD1 (5 bases). The sequenced sample was peripheral blood, obtained 28 days after the second AZD1222 dose. The source is an adult who received the AZD1222 COVID-19 vaccine. The CDR3 is CASSYSQVETQYF. Written as DNA, the CDR3 is TGTGCCAGCAGTTACTCACAGGTAGAGACCCAGTACTTC.